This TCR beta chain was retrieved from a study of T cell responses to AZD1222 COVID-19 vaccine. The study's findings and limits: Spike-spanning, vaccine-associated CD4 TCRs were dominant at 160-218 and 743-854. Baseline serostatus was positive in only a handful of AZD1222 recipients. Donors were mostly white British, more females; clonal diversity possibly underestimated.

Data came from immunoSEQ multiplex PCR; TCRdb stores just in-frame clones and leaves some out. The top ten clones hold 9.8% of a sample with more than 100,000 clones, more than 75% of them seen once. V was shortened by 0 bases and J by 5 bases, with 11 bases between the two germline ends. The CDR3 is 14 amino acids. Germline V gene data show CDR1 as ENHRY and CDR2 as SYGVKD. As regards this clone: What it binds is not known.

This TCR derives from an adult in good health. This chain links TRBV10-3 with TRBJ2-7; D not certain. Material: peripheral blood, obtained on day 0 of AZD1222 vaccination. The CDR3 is CAISESAGTNEQYF. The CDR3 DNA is TGTGCCATCAGTGAGTCCGCCGGAACGAACGAGCAGTACTTC.